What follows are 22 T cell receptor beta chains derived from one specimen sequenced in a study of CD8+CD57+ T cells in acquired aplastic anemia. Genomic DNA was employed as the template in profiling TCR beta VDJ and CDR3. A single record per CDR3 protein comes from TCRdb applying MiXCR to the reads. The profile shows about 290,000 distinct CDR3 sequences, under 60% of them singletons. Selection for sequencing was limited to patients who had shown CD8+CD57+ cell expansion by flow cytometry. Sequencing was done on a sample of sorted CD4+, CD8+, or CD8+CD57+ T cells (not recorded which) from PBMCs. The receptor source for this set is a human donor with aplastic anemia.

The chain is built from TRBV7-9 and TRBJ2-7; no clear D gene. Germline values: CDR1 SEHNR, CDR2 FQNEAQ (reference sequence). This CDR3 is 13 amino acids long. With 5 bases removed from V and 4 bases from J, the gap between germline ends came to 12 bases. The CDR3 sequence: CASSQSASYEQYF. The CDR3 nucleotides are TGTGCCAGCAGCCAGAGCGCTTCGTACGAGCAGTACTTC.

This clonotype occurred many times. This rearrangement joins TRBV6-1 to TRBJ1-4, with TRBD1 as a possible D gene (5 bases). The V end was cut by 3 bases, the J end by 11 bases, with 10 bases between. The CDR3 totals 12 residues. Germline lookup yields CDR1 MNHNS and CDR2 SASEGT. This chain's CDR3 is CASSDYGDKLFF. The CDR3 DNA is TGTGCCAGCAGTGACTATGGGGACAAACTGTTTTTT.

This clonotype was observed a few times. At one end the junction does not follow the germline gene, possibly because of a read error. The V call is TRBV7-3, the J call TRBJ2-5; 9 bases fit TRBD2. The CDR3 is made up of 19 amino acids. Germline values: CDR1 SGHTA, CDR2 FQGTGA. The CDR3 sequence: CASSLGRGGGRARHAAIIF. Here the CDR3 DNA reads TGTGCCAGCAGCTTGGGCCGCGGGGGCGGGAGGGCCAGGCACGCCGCTATAATTTTC.

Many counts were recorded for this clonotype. The CDR3 nucleotides are TGTGCCAGCAGCTTAGGGCCGGGCCTACTTTACAATGAGCAGTTCTTC. Encoded protein: CASSLGPGLLYNEQFF. The J gene is TRBJ2-1, the V gene TRBV11-2, with D uncertain. The V gene's germline CDR1 is SGHAT and CDR2 FQNNGV. This CDR3 comprises 16 residues. V was clipped by 1 base and J by 4 bases, with 14 bases between them.

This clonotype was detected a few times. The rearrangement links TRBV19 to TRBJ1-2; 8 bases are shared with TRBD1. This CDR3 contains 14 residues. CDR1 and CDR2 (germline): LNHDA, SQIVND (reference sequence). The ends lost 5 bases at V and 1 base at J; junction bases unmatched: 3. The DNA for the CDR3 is TGTGCCAGTAGTCAGGGGGCGGTTAACTATGGCTACACCTTC. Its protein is CASSQGAVNYGYTF.

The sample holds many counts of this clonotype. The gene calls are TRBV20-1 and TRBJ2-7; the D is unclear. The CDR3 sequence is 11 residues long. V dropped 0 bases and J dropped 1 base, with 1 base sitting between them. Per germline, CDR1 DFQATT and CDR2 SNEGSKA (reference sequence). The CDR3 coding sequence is TGCAGTGCTAGAGAGTCCTACGAGCAGTACTTC. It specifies CSARESYEQYF.

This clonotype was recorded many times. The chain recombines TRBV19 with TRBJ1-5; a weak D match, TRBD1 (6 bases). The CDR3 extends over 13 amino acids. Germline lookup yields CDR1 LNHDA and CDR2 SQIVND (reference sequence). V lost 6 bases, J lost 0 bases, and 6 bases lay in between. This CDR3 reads CASRGGSNQPQHF. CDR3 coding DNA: TGTGCCAGTAGAGGGGGTAGCAATCAGCCCCAGCATTTT.

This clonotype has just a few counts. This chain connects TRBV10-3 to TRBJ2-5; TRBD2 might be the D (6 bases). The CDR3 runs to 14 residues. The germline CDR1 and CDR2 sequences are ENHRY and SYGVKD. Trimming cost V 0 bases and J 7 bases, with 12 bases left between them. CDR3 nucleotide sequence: TGTGCCATCAGTGAGTCCCGTAGCGGCGGGACCCAGTACTTC. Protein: CAISESRSGGTQYF.

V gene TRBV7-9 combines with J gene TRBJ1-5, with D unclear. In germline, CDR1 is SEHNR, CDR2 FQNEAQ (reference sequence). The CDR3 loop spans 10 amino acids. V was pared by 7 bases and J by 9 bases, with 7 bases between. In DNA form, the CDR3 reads TGTGCCAGCATCCGAGGGCCCCAGCATTTT. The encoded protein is CASIRGPQHF.

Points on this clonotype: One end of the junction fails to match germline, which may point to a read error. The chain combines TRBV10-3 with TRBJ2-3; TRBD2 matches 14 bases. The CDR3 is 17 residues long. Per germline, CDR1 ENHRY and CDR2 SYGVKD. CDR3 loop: CAISDPPGLAGADTQYF. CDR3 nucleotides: TGTGCCATCAGTGACCCCCCGGGACTAGCGGGAGCAGATACACAGTATTTT.

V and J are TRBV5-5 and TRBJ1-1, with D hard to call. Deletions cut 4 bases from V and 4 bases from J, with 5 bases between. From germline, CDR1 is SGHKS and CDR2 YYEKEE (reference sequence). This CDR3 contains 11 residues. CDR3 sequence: CASSASTEAFF. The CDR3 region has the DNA TGTGCCAGCAGCGCGAGCACTGAAGCTTTCTTT.

The CDR3 loop is CASSLSQGQPQHF. The CDR3 nucleotides read TGTGCCAGCAGCCTCAGTCAAGGGCAGCCCCAGCATTTT. The chain uses TRBV5-6 and TRBJ1-5; D gene unclear. This CDR3 is built from 13 residues. V gave up 4 bases and J gave up 7 bases, with 12 bases separating them. CDR1 SGHDT and CDR2 YYEEEE come from the germline V gene.

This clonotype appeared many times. For the CDR3, the DNA is TGTGCCACCAGCGGGAAGGCAGGGGGTGGTGCAGATACGCAGTATTTT. Translating it yields CATSGKAGGGADTQYF. The chain combines TRBV15 with TRBJ2-3; 7 bases map to TRBD1. V lost 5 bases to trimming and J lost 4 bases; unmatched junction nucleotides: 12. Germline CDR1 LNHNV, CDR2 YYDKDF (reference sequence). This CDR3 comprises 16 residues.

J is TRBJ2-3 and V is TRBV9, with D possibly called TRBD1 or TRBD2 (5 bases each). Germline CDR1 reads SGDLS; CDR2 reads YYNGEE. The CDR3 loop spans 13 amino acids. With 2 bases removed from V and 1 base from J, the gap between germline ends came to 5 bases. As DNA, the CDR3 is TGTGCCAGCAGCGTGGGGGGCACAGATACGCAGTATTTT. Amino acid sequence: CASSVGGTDTQYF.

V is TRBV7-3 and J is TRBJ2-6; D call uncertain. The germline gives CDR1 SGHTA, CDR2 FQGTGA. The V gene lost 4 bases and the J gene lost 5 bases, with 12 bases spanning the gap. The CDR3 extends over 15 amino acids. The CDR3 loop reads CASSSTGGRANVLTF. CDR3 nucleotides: TGTGCCAGCAGCTCAACGGGTGGGAGGGCCAACGTCCTGACTTTC.

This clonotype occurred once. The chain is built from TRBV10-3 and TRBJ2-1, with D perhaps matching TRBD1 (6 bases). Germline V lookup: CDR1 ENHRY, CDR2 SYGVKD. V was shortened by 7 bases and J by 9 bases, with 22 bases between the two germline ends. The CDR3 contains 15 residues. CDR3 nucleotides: TGTGCCATCACCCCCAACAGGGAGCCTTATGGTGAGCAGTTCTTC. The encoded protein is CAITPNREPYGEQFF.

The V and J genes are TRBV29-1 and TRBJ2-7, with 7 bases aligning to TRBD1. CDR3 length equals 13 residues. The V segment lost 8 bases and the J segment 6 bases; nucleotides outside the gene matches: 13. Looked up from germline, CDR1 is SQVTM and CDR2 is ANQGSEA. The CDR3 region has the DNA TGCAGCTCACCGACAGGGTTTACCGTCGAGCAGTACTTC. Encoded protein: CSSPTGFTVEQYF.

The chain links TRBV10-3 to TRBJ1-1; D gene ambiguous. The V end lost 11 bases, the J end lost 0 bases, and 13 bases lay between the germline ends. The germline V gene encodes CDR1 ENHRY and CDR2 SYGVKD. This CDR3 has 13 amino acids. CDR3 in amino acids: CASVSQVNTEAFF. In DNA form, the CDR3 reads TGTGCCTCCGTTAGCCAAGTGAACACTGAAGCTTTCTTT.

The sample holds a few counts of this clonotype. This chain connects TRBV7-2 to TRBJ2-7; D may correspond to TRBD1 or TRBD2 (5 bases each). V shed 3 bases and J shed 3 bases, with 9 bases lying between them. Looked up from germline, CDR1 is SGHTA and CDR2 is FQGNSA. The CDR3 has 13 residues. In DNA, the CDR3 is TGTGCCAGCAGCTTGAGGGGATTCTACGAGCAGTACTTC. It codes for CASSLRGFYEQYF.

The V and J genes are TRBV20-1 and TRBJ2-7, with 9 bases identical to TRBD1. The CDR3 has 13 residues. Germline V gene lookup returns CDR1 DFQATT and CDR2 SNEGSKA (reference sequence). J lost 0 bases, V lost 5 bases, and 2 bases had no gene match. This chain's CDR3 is CSADRGSSYEQYF. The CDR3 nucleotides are TGCAGTGCTGACAGGGGGAGCTCCTACGAGCAGTACTTC.

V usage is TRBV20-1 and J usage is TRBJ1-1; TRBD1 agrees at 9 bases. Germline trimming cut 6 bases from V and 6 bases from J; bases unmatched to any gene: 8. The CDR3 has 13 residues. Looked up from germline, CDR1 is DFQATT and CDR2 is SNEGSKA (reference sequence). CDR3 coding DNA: TGCAGTGCCTCCGGGGACAGGGAGGCTGAAGCTTTCTTT. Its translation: CSASGDREAEAFF.

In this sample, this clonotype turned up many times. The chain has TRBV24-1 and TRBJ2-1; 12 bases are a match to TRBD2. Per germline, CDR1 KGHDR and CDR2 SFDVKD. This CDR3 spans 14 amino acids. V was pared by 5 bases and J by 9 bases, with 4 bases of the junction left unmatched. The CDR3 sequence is CATSVSSGGGEQFF. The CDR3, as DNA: TGTGCCACCAGTGTCTCTAGCGGGGGGGGTGAGCAGTTCTTC.